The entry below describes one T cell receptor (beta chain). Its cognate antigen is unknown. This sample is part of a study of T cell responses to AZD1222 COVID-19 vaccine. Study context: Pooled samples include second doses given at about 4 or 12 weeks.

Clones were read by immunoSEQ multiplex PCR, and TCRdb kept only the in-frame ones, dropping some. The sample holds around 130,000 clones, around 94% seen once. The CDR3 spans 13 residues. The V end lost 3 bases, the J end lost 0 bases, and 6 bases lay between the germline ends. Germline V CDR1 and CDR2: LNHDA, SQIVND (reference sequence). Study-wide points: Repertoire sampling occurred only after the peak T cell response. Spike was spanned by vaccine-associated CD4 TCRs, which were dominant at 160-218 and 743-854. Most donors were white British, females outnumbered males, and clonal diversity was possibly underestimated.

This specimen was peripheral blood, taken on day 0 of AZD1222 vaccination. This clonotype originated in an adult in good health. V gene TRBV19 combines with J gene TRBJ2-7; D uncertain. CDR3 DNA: TGTGCCAGTAGTATCGTCAACTCCTACGAGCAGTACTTC. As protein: CASSIVNSYEQYF.